This paragraph reports one T cell receptor beta chain. This CDR3 is 15 amino acids long. Germline V gives CDR1 SEHNR, CDR2 FQNEAQ (reference sequence). V shed 5 bases and J shed 0 bases, with 10 bases lying between them. As processed by the authors: Amplifying reference gene primers gave estimates of nucleated cell counts. The protocol was immunoSEQ multiplex PCR, while the TCRdb copy is restricted to in-frame clones and leaves out a portion. That table furnishes V, J and clone size, whereas the DNA furnished D and trimming. The data contain 250,000 to 300,000 clones, 70% to 90% of them singletons. The data are from a study of blood T cell repertoires in COVID-19. For the study at large: There were acute and convalescent COVID-19 samples, and they came from the United States, Italy and Spain. Sample material is recorded as cDNA or gDNA derived from T cells, B-cell-depleted T cells, or PBMCs.

This TCR was sampled from a woman aged 70 to 79 with acute or convalescent COVID-19. The rearrangement uses TRBV7-9 and TRBJ1-4; no clear D gene. Sequencing used peripheral blood. CDR3 loop: CASSPQASTNEKLFF. CDR3 DNA sequence: TGTGCCAGCAGCCCCCAGGCCTCAACTAATGAAAAACTGTTTTTT. The full variable domain, in which reference TRBV7-9 and TRBJ1-4 provide the parts outside the CDR3, is DTGVSQNPRHKITKRGQNVTFRCDPISEHNRLYWYRQTLGQGPEFLTYFQNEAQLEKSRLLSDRFSAERPKGSFSTLEIQRTEQGDSAMYLCASSPQASTNEKLFFGSGTQLSVL.